Listed here are 3 T cell receptor beta chains from one sample, sequenced in a study of shared clonotypes between healthy human individuals. Generated by immunoSEQ multiplex PCR, the TCRdb table keeps only in-frame clones and is missing some. The table lists some 2,000,000 clones, more than 90% of them singletons, with around 0.13% in the top ten. The sequencing sample was made of naive CD4+ T cells sorted from blood. The sample's subset: CD45RA+ positively selected. These receptors all stem from a man younger than 35 in good health.

Here the CDR3 reads CASTVGLETQYF. DNA of the CDR3: TGTGCCAGCACCGTAGGGTTAGAGACCCAGTACTTC. This chain connects TRBV6-6 to TRBJ2-5; the D is unclear. Trimming removed 7 bases from V and 4 bases from J, with 10 bases in between. This CDR3 has 12 amino acids. Germline V CDR1 and CDR2: MNHNY, SVGAGI (reference sequence).

The rearrangement links TRBV30 to TRBJ1-1, with TRBD1 identical over 8 bases. This CDR3 is 14 amino acids long. Germline CDR1 is GTSNPN and CDR2 is SVGIG (reference sequence). The CDR3 coding sequence is TGTGTCCTAGACAGGGGCGGGTTGAACACTGAAGCTTTCTTT. It translates to CVLDRGGLNTEAFF.

Details on this clone: Within the sample, other DNA sequences also encode this same CDR3. The gene calls are TRBV9 and TRBJ2-3; the D gene is possibly TRBD2 (6 bases). The CDR3 sequence is 15 residues long. The V gene lost 2 bases and the J gene lost 3 bases, with 13 bases spanning the gap. The germline V gene encodes CDR1 SGDLS and CDR2 YYNGEE. In nucleotides, the CDR3 is TGTGCCAGCAGCGTGGCGGGGACTTCTACAGATACGCAGTATTTT. Its translation: CASSVAGTSTDTQYF.